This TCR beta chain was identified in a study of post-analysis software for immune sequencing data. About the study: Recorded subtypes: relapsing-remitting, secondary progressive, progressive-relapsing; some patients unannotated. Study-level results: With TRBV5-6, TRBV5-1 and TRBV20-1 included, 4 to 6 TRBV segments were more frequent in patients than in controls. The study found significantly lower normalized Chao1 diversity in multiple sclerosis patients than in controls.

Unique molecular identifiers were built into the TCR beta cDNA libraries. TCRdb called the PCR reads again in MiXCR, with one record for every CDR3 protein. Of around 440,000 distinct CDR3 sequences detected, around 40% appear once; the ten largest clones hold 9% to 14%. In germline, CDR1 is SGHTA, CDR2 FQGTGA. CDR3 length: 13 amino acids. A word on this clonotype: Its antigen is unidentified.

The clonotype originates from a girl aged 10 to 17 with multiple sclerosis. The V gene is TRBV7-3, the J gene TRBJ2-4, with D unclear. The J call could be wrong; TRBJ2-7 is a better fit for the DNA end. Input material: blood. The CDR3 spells CASSPTESGEQYF. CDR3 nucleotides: TGTGCCAGCAGCCCCACGGAGAGTGGCGAGCAGTACTTC.